The T cell receptor beta chain described here comes from a study of T cells after somatic rescue of genetic block. Profiling relied on immunoSEQ multiplex PCR, and the TCRdb table lists in-frame clones only, not all of them. This sample has 110,000 or so clones, with about 90% found just once. The V and J ends lost 6 bases and 2 bases respectively, with 17 bases between them. From germline, CDR1 is SQVTM and CDR2 ANQGSEA. CDR3 length: 14 amino acids. This TCR was sampled from a woman under 30. The sequencing sample was made of peripheral blood mononuclear cells (PBMCs). The rearrangement links TRBV29-1 to TRBJ2-7, with unresolved D. The CDR3 DNA follows: TGCAGCGTCGCCTCTAACCTTCGGGCCTACGAGCAGTACTTC. This gives the protein CSVASNLRAYEQYF.